Described below is a single T cell receptor (beta chain) sequence and its context. Its target antigen remains unknown. No base qualities exist here, and no much larger clone lies one base off it. CDR3 length: 14 amino acids, cysteine to phenylalanine. Of all the DNA, just the CDR3 is kept, 42 bases in frame from base 1. CDR1 SNHLY and CDR2 FYNNEI were looked up in the germline V gene. Deletion took 9 bases off V and 4 bases off J, with a span of 13 bases between the germline ends. This record belongs to a study of blood T cell repertoires in COVID-19 (dated by TCRdb to 2020 to 2021). A note on the overall study: Collaborator samples came from the United States, Italy and Spain and covered acute and convalescent phases of COVID-19. The material from the prospective study consisted of cDNA or gDNA derived from T cells, B-cell-depleted T cells, or PBMCs. Subjects who had been exposed to COVID-19, were actively infected with it, or had recovered from it provided the deeply sampled blood TCRbeta repertoires that made up the dataset. The repertoires were released in a freely available public database meant as a resource for research on the immune response to SARS-CoV-2. The samples were drawn from the first 160 participants of the ongoing ImmuneRACE study and from over a thousand subjects provided by 6 global collaborators. Sample metadata almost always included a de-identified subject ID, COVID-19 status, age in years and sex. Where HLA class I and class II types were available, the types were taken from metadata supplied by the sample provider, not from assay-based typing. What the work shows at the level of the full study, not this receptor alone: The amount of clinical and demographic metadata varied by source and participant and was provided uncurated.

TCRbeta CDR3 regions were amplified from genomic DNA using the immunoSEQ Assay, a bias-controlled multiplex PCR. Under the source paper's analysis protocol: The number of nucleated cells in each sample was estimated by amplification of reference gene primers within the assay. To quantify the absolute abundance of each unique TCRbeta CDR3 rearrangement, sequence reads were collapsed and filtered. For each sample, productive Simpson clonality was calculated by taking the square root of Simpson's diversity index across productive rearrangements. The immuneACCESS repertoire file appears here via TCRdb, limited to in-frame rearrangements. These files lack a portion of the clones; in checked studies, under half of the deficit traces to unresolved V genes, and the cause of the others is not known. V and J calls and clone size come straight from that table; D and trimming were deduced from the DNA. This sample lists about half a million clones; approximately 90% were detected once. Clones ranked in the top ten supply around 7.9% of the sample.

In the prospective study, participants were roughly 18 to 100 years old, resided in 25 or so geographic areas of the United States, and were enrolled through a virtual design. In the prospective study, participants were assigned to cohorts based on the clinical history participants reported in a screening survey and a study questionnaire. For ImmuneRACE Cohort 3, a participant was defined as recovered based on two consecutive negative NP/OP PCR tests, clearance by a healthcare professional, or resolution of symptoms. In the prospective study, mobile phlebotomists collected whole blood, serum and a nasopharyngeal or oropharyngeal swab from each participant. Participants in the prospective study had the option to provide additional blood draws and questionnaires over an approximately 2-month period. Prospective study blood samples were shipped either frozen or at room temperature before DNA extraction.

Source material: PBMCs or T cells enriched from blood (not recorded which). This sequence originates from a woman aged 55 to 70 who had recovered from COVID-19. The V and J genes are TRBV2 and TRBJ1-6, with the identity of the D gene unclear. The nucleotide sequence reads TGTGCCAGAAGCACCGGGTATTATAATTCACCCCTCCACTTT. Protein translation: CARSTGYYNSPLHF.